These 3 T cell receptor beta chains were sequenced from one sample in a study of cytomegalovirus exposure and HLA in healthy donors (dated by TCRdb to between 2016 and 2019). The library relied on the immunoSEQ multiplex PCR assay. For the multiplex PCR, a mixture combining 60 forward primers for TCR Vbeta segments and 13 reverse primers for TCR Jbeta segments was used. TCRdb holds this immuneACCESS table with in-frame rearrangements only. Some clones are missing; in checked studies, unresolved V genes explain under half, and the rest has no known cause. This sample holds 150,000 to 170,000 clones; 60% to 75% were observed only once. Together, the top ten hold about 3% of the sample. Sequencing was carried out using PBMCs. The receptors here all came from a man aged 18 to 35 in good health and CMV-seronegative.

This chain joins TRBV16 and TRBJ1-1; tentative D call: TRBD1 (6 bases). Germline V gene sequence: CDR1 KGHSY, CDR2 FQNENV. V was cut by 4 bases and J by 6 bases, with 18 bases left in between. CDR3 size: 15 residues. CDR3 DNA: TGTGCCAGCAGCCCGTCGTCAGGGGCTTGGGCTGAAGCTTTCTTT. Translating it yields CASSPSSGAWAEAFF. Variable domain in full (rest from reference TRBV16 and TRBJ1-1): GEEVAQTPKHLVRGEGQKAKLYCAPIKGHSYVFWYQQVLKNEFKFLISFQNENVFDETGMPKERFSAKCLPNSPCSLEIQATKLEDSAVYFCASSPSSGAWAEAFFGQGTRLTVV.

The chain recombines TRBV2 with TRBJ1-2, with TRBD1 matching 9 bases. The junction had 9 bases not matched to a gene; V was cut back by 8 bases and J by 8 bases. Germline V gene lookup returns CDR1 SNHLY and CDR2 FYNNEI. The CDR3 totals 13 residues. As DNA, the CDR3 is TGTGCCAGCTGGGGACAGGGCATGAGCGGCTACACCTTC. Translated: CASWGQGMSGYTF.

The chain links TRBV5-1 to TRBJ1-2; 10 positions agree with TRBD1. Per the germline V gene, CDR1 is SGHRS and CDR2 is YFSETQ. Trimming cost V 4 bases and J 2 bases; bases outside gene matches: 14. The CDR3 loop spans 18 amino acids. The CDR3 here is CASSEKARDRGPNYGYTF. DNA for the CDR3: TGCGCCAGCAGCGAAAAGGCCCGGGACAGGGGCCCCAACTATGGCTACACCTTC.